Reported below is one TCR beta chain. Which antigen it targets is not known. Within one base of it there is no much larger clone, and no base qualities were kept. Trimming removed 8 bases from V and 4 bases from J, leaving 24 bases between the germline ends. In the germline V gene, CDR1 corresponds to SGHTA and CDR2 to FQGNSA. There are 17 amino acids in the CDR3, from cysteine to phenylalanine inclusive. The DNA shown is the 51-base CDR3, in frame from base 1. These data belong to a study of OX40 agonist ivuxolimab in advanced cancers. Turning to the overall study: Ivuxolimab was a fully human IgG2 agonistic monoclonal antibody targeting the costimulatory receptor OX40 (CD134). Patients were allowed to have had prior anti-PD-1, anti-PD-L1 or anti-CTLA-4 therapy, and roughly 40% of the dose-escalation patients had been treated with checkpoint inhibitors. The monotherapy dose-escalation portion (N ≈ 57 patients) of the phase I ivuxolimab trial is reported in the paper. Partial responses occurred in three dose-escalation patients: two with cutaneous melanoma and one with hepatocellular carcinoma. Peripheral TCRbeta sequencing aimed to test whether ivuxolimab altered TCR sequence diversity and caused clonal T-cell expansion. Among the 52 dose-escalation patients, 19 had hepatocellular carcinoma, some 15 melanoma, 9 renal cell carcinoma and 9 head and neck cancer. The dose-escalation cohort was approximately 83% male with a mean age of approximately 59 years, ranging from roughly 20 to 80. Intravenous ivuxolimab was administered to patients every 2 weeks at six dose levels: 0.01, 0.1, 0.3, 1.5, 3 and 10 mg/kg. Study-wide findings and limitations: After ivuxolimab, more expanded clones were found on average in CD8+ T cells than in CD4+ T cells. Low levels of normalized T-cell clonal expansion were also shown by some nonresponding patients. In partial responders in the 0.1-3.0 mg/kg groups, normalized peripheral clonal expansion was found to be among the lowest, especially among CD8+ T cells. At doses of 0.1 to 3.0 mg/kg, clonal expansion of both CD4+ and CD8+ blood T cells was observed from baseline to week 6. Antigen specificity was not determined for the clonally expanded peripheral T cells.

For sequencing of the TCRbeta CDR3 region, genomic DNA was extracted from the sorted cells. The immunoSEQ Assay was used for sequencing of TCRbeta CDR3 regions. TCRdb provides this immuneACCESS table in a form limited to in-frame rearrangements. Some clones are lacking; in checked studies, under half of them reflect an unresolved V gene, and why the rest are absent is not known. The table for this sample lists 67,000 or so clones; 85% of them were counted only once. The ten largest make up 3% to 4.5% of the sample. The trial excluded patients who had a history of autoimmune disease or who were on systemic immunosuppression. Peripheral blood for TCR sequencing was collected from all dose cohorts at baseline, on cycle 4 day 1, and on cycle 7 day 1. The samples were drawn from a first-in-human, open-label, multicenter phase I dose-escalation trial of ivuxolimab. The trial enrolled adults with locally advanced or metastatic head and neck squamous cell, hepatocellular, melanoma or renal cell carcinoma. Before TCR sequencing, CD4+ T cells and CD8+ T cells were sorted from peripheral blood as separate populations.

The receptor chain draws on TRBV7-2 and TRBJ2-1; the D call is possibly TRBD1 or TRBD2, each sharing 5 bases. The specimen was CD4+ or CD8+ T cells sorted from blood, collected in a trial of the OX40 agonist ivuxolimab. The TCR sequence derives from an adult with an advanced solid tumor such as melanoma, head and neck, liver or kidney cancer. The DNA reads as follows: TGTGCCAGCCGGGGTGGTAGCTCCCCAACAGGATACAATGAGCAGTTCTTC. This sequence encodes CASRGGSSPTGYNEQFF.